Only a few counts were recorded for the clone carrying this T cell receptor beta chain. Its specificity is not known. Using immunoSEQ multiplex PCR, the repertoire was profiled, and TCRdb retains in-frame clones only, with some absent. The data contain about 120,000 clones, 80% to 95% of them singletons. This record comes from a study of T cell repertoires and HLA-DP antigens. Germline V gene lookup returns CDR1 SGHRS and CDR2 YFSETQ. CDR3 size: 15 residues. Trimming at V came to 4 bases and at J to 1 base, leaving 7 bases not matched to a gene. This chain joins TRBV5-1 and TRBJ1-1; 7 bases fit TRBD1. This receptor was identified in a woman in her late teens or twenties in good health and CMV-seronegative. Sequenced material: CD4+ T cells from PBMCs. CDR3 coding DNA: TGCGCCAGCAGCGCGAAACAGGGGCCGAACACTGAAGCTTTCTTT. Translating gives CASSAKQGPNTEAFF. Based on the CDR3 plus reference TRBV5-1 and TRBJ1-1, the full variable domain is KAGVTQTPRYLIKTRGQQVTLSCSPISGHRSVSWYQQTPGQGLQFLFEYFSETQRNKGNFPGRFSGRQFSNSRSEMNVSTLELGDSALYLCASSAKQGPNTEAFFGQGTRLTVV.